This TCR beta chain was identified during a study of naive CD8 T cells in extremely preterm neonates. About the research overall: Abstract and methods disagree on adult ages: 25-50 versus 20-50 years.

Healthy children aged roughly 15-60 months having elective surgery, and healthy nonsmoking adults, gave blood. Overall study results and limits: Productive template counts varied among preterm samples, a noted limitation.

TCRdb keeps only in-frame clones here, not all; method: immunoSEQ multiplex PCR. The data contain fewer than 6,500 clones, around 97% of them singletons. V was pared by 0 bases and J by 2 bases, with 10 bases between. The CDR3 has 15 amino acids. Per germline, CDR1 MNHEY and CDR2 SVGAGI. To note about this clone: Its antigen is undetermined.

The V call is TRBV6-5, the J call TRBJ2-5; no reliable D call. The receptor was derived from a human donor in good health. Source material: naive CD8+ T cells from blood. CDR3 sequence (DNA): TGTGCCAGCAGTTACTCACCGTCAGTGCAAGAGACCCAGTACTTC. This codes for CASSYSPSVQETQYF.